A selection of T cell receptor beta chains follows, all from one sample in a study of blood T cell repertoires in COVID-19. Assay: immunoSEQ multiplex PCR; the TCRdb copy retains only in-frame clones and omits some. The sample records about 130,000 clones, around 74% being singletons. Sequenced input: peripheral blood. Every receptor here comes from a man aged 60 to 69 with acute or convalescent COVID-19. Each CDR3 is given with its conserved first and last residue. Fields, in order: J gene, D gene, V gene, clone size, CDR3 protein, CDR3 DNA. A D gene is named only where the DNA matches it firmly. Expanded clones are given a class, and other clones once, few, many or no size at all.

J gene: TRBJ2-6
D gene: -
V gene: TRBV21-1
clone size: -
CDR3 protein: CASSNEAPSGANVLTF
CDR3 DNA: TGTGCCAGCAGCAACGAAGCACCCTCTGGGGCCAACGTCCTGACTTTC

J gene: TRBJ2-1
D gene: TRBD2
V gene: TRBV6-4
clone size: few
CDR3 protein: CASSAGTSGYNEQFF
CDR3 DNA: TGTGCCAGCAGTGCCGGGACTAGCGGGTACAATGAGCAGTTCTTC

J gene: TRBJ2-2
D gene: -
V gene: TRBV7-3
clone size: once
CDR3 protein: CASSLRAGSTGELFF
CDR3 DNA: TGTGCCAGCAGCTTAAGGGCAGGGTCCACCGGGGAGCTGTTTTTT

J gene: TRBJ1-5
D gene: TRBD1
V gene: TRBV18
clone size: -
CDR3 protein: CASSPTGDQPQHF
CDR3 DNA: TGTGCCAGCTCACCGACAGGGGACCAGCCCCAGCATTTT

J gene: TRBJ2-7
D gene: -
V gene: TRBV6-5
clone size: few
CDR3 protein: CASSYGEVYEQYF
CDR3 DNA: TGTGCCAGCAGTTACGGGGAGGTCTACGAGCAGTACTTC

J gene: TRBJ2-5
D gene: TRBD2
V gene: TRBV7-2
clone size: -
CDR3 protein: CASSVRGGGTGTSQETQYF
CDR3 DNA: TGTGCCAGCAGCGTTAGAGGGGGGGGCACCGGGACTAGTCAAGAGACCCAGTACTTC

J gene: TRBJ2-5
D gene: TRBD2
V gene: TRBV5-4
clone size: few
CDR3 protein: CASSFMASGRGLGETQYF
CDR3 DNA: TGTGCCAGCAGCTTTATGGCTAGCGGGAGGGGATTAGGAGAGACCCAGTACTTC

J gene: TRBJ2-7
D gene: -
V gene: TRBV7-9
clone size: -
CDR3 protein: CASSLIPGYEQYF
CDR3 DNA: TGTGCCAGCAGCCTAATCCCGGGGTACGAGCAGTACTTC

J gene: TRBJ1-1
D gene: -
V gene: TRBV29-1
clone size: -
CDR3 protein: CSVDSLNTEAFF
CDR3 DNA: TGCAGCGTTGACAGTTTGAACACTGAAGCTTTCTTT

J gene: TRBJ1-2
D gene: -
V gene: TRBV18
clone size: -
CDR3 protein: CASSSQEANYGYTF
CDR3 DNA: TGTGCCAGCTCATCCCAGGAGGCTAACTATGGCTACACCTTC

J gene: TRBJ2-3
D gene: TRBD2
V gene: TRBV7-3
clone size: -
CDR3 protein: CASRLAGPTDTQYF
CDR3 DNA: TGTGCCAGCAGACTAGCGGGGCCCACAGATACGCAGTATTTT

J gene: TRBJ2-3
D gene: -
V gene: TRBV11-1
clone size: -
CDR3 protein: CASSLAEGDTQYF
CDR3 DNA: TGTGCCAGCAGCTTAGCGGAGGGAGATACGCAGTATTTT

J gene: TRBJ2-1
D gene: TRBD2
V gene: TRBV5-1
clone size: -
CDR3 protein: CASRFGGAASNEQFF
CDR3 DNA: TGCGCCAGCAGATTCGGGGGGGCGGCTAGCAATGAGCAGTTCTTC

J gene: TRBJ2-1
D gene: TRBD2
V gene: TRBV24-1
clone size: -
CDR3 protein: CATSGSGRRSGNEQFF
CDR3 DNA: TGTGCCACCAGTGGTAGCGGGAGGAGGTCGGGCAATGAGCAGTTCTTC

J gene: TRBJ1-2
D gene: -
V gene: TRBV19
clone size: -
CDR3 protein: CASSGMRGFYGYTF
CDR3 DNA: TGTGCCAGTAGTGGGATGCGGGGGTTCTATGGCTACACCTTC

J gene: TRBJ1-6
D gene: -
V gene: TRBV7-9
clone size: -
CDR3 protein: CASSLGWDWGNSPLHF
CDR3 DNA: TGTGCCAGCAGCTTAGGGTGGGACTGGGGTAATTCACCCCTCCACTTT

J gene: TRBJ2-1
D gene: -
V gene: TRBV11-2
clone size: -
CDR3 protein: CASSRSGIYNEQFF
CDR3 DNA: TGTGCCAGCAGCCGTAGCGGAATATACAATGAGCAGTTCTTC

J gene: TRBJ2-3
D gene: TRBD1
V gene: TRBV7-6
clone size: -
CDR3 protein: CASSLLGQGADTQYF
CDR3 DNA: TGTGCCAGCAGCTTATTGGGACAGGGGGCAGATACGCAGTATTTT

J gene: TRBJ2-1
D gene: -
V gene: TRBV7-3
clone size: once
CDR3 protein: CASRGGTYNEQFF
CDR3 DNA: TGTGCCAGCAGAGGGGGTACCTACAATGAGCAGTTCTTC

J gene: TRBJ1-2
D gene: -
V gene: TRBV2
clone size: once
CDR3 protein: CASPYGQFTYTF
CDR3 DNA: TGTGCCAGTCCCTACGGACAGTTTACCTACACCTTC

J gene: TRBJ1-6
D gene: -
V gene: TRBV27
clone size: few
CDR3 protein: CASSLGDINSPLHF
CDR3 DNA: TGTGCCAGCAGTTTAGGGGACATAAATTCACCCCTCCACTTT

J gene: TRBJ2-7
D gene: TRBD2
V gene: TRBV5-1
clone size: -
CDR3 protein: CASSFLAGGPGEQYF
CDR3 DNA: TGCGCCAGCAGCTTCCTAGCGGGGGGGCCGGGGGAGCAGTACTTC

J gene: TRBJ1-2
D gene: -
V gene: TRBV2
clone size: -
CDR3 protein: CASSEWQNYGYTF
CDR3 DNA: TGTGCCAGCAGTGAATGGCAGAACTATGGCTACACCTTC

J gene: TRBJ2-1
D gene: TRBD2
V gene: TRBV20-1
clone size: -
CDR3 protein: CSASYAGEGRDEQFF
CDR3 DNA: TGCAGTGCTAGTTACGCGGGAGAAGGTAGAGATGAGCAGTTCTTC

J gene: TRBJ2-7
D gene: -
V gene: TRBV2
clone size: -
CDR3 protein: CASKSHHVAYEQYF
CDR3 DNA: TGTGCCAGCAAAAGTCACCACGTAGCCTACGAGCAGTACTTC

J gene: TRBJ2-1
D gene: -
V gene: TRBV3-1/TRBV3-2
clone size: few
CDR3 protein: CASSQTGEQFF
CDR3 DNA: TGTGCCAGCAGCCAAACAGGGGAGCAGTTCTTC

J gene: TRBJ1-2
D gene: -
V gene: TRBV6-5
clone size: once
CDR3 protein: CASRIDRTGGYTF
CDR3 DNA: TGTGCCAGCAGAATAGACAGGACTGGCGGCTACACCTTC

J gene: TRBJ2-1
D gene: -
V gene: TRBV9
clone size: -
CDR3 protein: CASSVAGAHNEQFF
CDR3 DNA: TGTGCCAGCAGCGTAGCTGGAGCCCACAATGAGCAGTTCTTC

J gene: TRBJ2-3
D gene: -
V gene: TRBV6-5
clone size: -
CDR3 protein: CASRRSGDSTDTQYF
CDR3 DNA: TGTGCCAGCAGGAGATCGGGGGATAGCACAGATACGCAGTATTTT

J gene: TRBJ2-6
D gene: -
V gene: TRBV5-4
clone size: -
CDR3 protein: CASSLDRMTGANVLTF
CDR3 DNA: TGTGCCAGCAGCTTGGACAGAATGACTGGGGCCAACGTCCTGACTTTC

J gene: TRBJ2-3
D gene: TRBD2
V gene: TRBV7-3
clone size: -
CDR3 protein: CASSPGLATDTQYF
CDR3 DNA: TGTGCCAGCAGCCCGGGACTAGCAACAGATACGCAGTATTTT

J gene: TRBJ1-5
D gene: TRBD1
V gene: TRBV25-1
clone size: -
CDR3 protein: CASSGQGAGQPQHF
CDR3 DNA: TGTGCCAGCAGTGGACAGGGGGCCGGTCAGCCCCAGCATTTT

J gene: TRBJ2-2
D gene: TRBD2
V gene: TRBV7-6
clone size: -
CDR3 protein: CASSSAGGFMGELFF
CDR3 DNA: TGTGCCAGCAGCTCCGCGGGGGGTTTTATGGGGGAGCTGTTTTTT

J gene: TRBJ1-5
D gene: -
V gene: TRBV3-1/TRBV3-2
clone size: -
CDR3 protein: CASSQGQGGYQPQHF
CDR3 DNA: TGTGCCAGCAGCCAAGGGCAGGGAGGTTATCAGCCCCAGCATTTT

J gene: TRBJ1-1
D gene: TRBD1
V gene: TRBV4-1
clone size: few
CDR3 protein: CASSQAGQLNTEAFF
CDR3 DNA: TGCGCCAGCAGCCAAGCGGGACAGCTGAACACTGAAGCTTTCTTT

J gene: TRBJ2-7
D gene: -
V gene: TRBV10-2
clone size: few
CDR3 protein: CASSDLDRTSYEQYF
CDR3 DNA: TGCGCCAGCAGTGACCTCGACAGGACCTCCTACGAGCAGTACTTC

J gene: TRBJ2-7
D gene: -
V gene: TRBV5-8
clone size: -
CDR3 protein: CASRPTAYSYEQYF
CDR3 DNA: TGTGCCAGCCGACCGACAGCATACTCCTACGAGCAGTACTTC

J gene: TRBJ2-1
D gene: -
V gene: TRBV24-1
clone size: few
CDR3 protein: CATSRSAVDNEQFF
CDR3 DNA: TGTGCCACCAGTCGGAGTGCCGTCGACAATGAGCAGTTCTTC

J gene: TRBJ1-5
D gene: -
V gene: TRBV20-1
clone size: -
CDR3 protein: CSASYGAKPSQPQHF
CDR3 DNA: TGCAGTGCTAGTTATGGTGCGAAACCAAGTCAGCCCCAGCATTTT

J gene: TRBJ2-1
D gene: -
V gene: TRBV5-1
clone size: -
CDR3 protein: CASSLVRFSYNEQFF
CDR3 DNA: TGCGCCAGCAGCTTGGTTCGGTTTTCCTACAATGAGCAGTTCTTC

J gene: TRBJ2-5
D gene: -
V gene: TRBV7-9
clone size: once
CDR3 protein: CASSSLRSRVQETQYF
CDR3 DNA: TGTGCCAGCAGCTCCTTAAGGTCCCGGGTACAAGAGACCCAGTACTTC

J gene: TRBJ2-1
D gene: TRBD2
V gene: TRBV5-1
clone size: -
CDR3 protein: CASSLRAGVSNEQFF
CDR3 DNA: TGCGCCAGCAGCTTGAGAGCGGGAGTGAGCAATGAGCAGTTCTTC

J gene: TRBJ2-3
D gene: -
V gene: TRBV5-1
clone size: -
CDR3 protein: CASSLDFTDTQYF
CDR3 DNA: TGCGCCAGCAGCTTGGACTTCACAGATACGCAGTATTTT

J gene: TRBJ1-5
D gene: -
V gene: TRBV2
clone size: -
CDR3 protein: CASIPEMGPNQPQHF
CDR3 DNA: TGTGCCAGCATCCCGGAAATGGGGCCAAATCAGCCCCAGCATTTT

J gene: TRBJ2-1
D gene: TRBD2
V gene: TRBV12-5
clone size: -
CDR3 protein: CASGASGDPYNEQFF
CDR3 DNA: TGTGCTAGTGGGGCGAGCGGGGACCCCTACAATGAGCAGTTCTTC

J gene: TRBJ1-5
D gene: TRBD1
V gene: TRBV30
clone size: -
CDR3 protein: CAWSMGQSYQPQHF
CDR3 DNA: TGTGCCTGGAGTATGGGACAGAGCTATCAGCCCCAGCATTTT

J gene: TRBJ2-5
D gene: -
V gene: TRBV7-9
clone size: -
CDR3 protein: CASLRPGEETQYF
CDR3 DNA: TGTGCCAGTTTGAGACCAGGGGAAGAGACCCAGTACTTC

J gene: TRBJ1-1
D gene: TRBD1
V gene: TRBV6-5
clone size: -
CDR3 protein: CASSYSRLGTGGAFF
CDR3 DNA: TGTGCCAGCAGTTACTCGAGACTTGGGACAGGGGGAGCTTTCTTT

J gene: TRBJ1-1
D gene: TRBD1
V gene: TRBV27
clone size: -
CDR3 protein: CASSSQDRVYTEAFF
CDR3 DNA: TGTGCCAGCAGTTCGCAGGACAGGGTGTACACTGAAGCTTTCTTT

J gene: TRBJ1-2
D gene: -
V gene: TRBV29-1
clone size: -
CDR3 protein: CSVGAGDYGYTF
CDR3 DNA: TGCAGCGTTGGGGCAGGGGACTATGGCTACACCTTC

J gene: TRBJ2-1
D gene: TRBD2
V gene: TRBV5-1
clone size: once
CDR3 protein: CASSRTSGASYNEQFF
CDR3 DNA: TGCGCCAGCAGCAGGACTAGCGGGGCTTCCTACAATGAGCAGTTCTTC

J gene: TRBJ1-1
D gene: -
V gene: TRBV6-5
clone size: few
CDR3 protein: CASSRDTLANTEAFF
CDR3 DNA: TGTGCCAGCAGTCGGGACACCCTCGCGAACACTGAAGCTTTCTTT

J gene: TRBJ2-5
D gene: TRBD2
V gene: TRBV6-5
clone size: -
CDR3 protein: CASSYSNGRAWETQYF
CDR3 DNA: TGTGCCAGCAGTTACTCAAACGGGAGGGCCTGGGAGACCCAGTACTTC

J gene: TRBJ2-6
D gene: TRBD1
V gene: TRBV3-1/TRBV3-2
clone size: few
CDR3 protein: CASSRPTGGGTGANVLTF
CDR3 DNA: TGTGCCAGCAGCCGCCCGACAGGGGGCGGAACTGGGGCCAACGTCCTGACTTTC

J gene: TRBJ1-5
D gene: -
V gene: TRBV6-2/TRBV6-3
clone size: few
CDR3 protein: CASSYWDNNQPQHF
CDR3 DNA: TGTGCCAGCAGTTACTGGGACAACAATCAACCCCAGCATTTT